The present T cell receptor beta chain was sequenced within a study of shared clonotypes between healthy human individuals. With V trimmed by 6 bases and J by 3 bases, 5 bases remained unmatched. Germline assignment: CDR1 KGHSH and CDR2 LQKENI. There are 15 residues in the CDR3. The data were produced by immunoSEQ multiplex PCR, yet TCRdb's version contains in-frame clones alone and is incomplete. The sample has about 1.1 million clones; about 84% are singletons. The table lists this clone with a few counts. The V gene is TRBV18, the J gene TRBJ2-2; 9 nucleotides line up with TRBD1. What was sequenced was memory CD4+ T cells from PBMCs. The subset is: CD45RA-negative fraction. The TCR comes from a man aged 18 to 30 in good health. Some clones in this sample may be carry-over from other donors' samples. The CDR3 region is CASSRGQGDTGELFF. DNA of the CDR3: TGTGCCAGCTCTCGGGGACAGGGAGACACCGGGGAGCTGTTTTTT.